This T cell receptor (beta chain) was retrieved from a study of beta chain features in type 1 diabetes (dated by TCRdb to 2017 to 2018). In the study overall: No differences in mean age, gender distribution, total cell number or subset yield were found between patients and healthy donors. A total of roughly 100,000,000 sorted cells were examined across all samples, and the number of cells per subset was strongly correlated with RNA yield. In the study, TCRB repertoires of sorted circulating CD4+ T cell subsets from recently diagnosed type 1 diabetes patients were compared with those of matched healthy donors. Whereas all 30 or so donors provided naive and central memory subsets, regulatory and stem cell-like memory subsets were isolated from just 8 patients and roughly 8 healthy donors.

Concerning this clone: Its specific antigen is unknown. Base qualities were left out, and no much larger clone turns up one base away.

CDR1 MNHEY and CDR2 SMNVEV were looked up in the germline V gene (reference sequence). Relative to germline, V is 6 bases shorter and J is 5 bases shorter, with 13 bases between their ends. Measured from the cysteine to the phenylalanine, the CDR3 is 14 residues long. The DNA shown is the 42-base CDR3, in frame from base 1. Summary of the overall study and its limitations: Naive, central memory and regulatory TCRB repertoires appeared to be more similar among patients than among healthy donors. Because small numbers of individuals were included in the HLA sub-analyses, any influence of HLA type on TCRB rearrangement was left unresolved. Because cDNA was sequenced instead of genomic DNA, highly expressing activated cells could be over-represented, though the groups showed no difference in activation or CD3 levels. PCR may preferentially amplify shorter templates, but because patient and control samples were amplified and corrected together, any resulting skew would affect both groups equally. At VDJ recombination sites, type 1 diabetes patients had fewer insertions and more deleted nucleotides, which implies abnormalities in thymic rearrangement. A moderate but significant shortening of TCRB CDR3 length was observed in type 1 diabetes patients in all four CD4+ subsets.

Each donor gave one peripheral blood draw, averaging roughly 100 mL, which was collected into heparinised tubes. A BD FACSAria II was used to sort naive, central memory, regulatory and stem cell-like memory CD4+ T cells with a panel that included CD45RO, CCR7, CD25, CD127, CD95 and CD27. Purity was above 95% for every sorted population. Right away, PBMCs were isolated by Lymphoprep density gradient centrifugation and were stained directly, with no culture step. To minimize batch effects, samples were stained and sorted in pairs, one healthy donor with one patient per experiment. The entire isolated RNA was reverse transcribed using the High Capacity cDNA Reverse Transcription Kit, and thus expressed TCRB transcripts were sequenced. Deep immunoSEQ sequencing was performed on naive, central memory and regulatory T cell samples, with an average of about 3.57 million total reads per sample. Sorted cells were lysed in RLT buffer, and RNA was extracted using DNase-treated RNeasy Micro or Mini kits according to cell number. Each cell subset was processed separately to prevent cross-contamination, with patient and healthy donor samples processed together. The immunoSEQ multiplex PCR was used to amplify TCRB sequences from cDNA, yielding 87-bp fragments that span the CDR3 region. Sequencing of the amplicons was performed on the Illumina HiSeq platform. The study's processing was this. PCR bias was computationally corrected using synthetic template baselines, reads within Hamming distance 2 were collapsed, and singletons that could not be merged were discarded. By aligning reads against IMGT, V, D and J genes, CDR3 length, and insertions or deletions at six rearrangement sites were assigned. Within each subset, clonotype counts were normalized to sorted cell number, and only after that were true diversity and Gini coefficients computed with the tcR R package. The overlap coefficient, calculated on TCRB nucleotide sequences, was used to quantify repertoire sharing. Out-of-frame TCRB sequences from naive cells were analyzed to stand in for the pre-selection repertoire. TCRdb provides this immuneACCESS table in a form limited to in-frame rearrangements. Some clones are lacking; in checked studies, under half of them reflect an unresolved V gene, and why the rest are absent is not known. The V and J calls and the clone size are those of that table, but D and trimming were determined from the DNA. For this sample there are fewer than 550,000 clones; 9.5% to 12% appear just once. Approximately 0.05% of the sample comes from the top ten.

This sequence uses TRBV27 and TRBJ1-4; no confident D gene assignment can be made. The sequenced sample consisted of naive CD4+ T cells from blood. This specimen's cell subset or site label, interpreted: true naive CD4+ T cells. The sequence derives from a young woman in good health. The CDR3 has the sequence CASRTWAANEKLFF. The sequenced DNA: TGTGCCAGCAGGACGTGGGCCGCAAATGAAAAACTGTTTTTT.